What follows describes a single T cell receptor beta chain. The antigen remains unidentified. Germline CDR1 MNHNS, CDR2 SASEGT. Trimming removed 6 bases from V and 1 base from J, with 12 bases in between. The CDR3 totals 14 residues. The data were produced by immunoSEQ multiplex PCR, yet TCRdb's version contains in-frame clones alone and is incomplete. This sample yields about 980,000 clones, of which approximately 80% are seen a single time; about 1.5% belongs to the top ten. This sample is part of a study of shared clonotypes between healthy human individuals. Points from the study as a whole: Rarefaction revealed incomplete sorted-subset sequencing despite large depth. Relative to clonotypes present in all four donors, those not shared had lower generation probabilities. Sharing across four donors was seen in roughly 5.2% of naive CD4 clonotypes.

CD45RA-negative memory and CD45RA+ naive subsets were split from the CD4+ cells. The chain links TRBV6-1 to TRBJ1-2; D remains ambiguous. Sequences were obtained from memory CD4+ T cells sorted from blood. Subset reported: CD45RA-negative fraction. This sequence originates from a man younger than 35 in good health. The CDR3 sequence is CASSLQEINYGYTF. CDR3 DNA sequence: TGTGCCAGCAGCCTTCAGGAAATTAACTATGGCTACACCTTC.